This T cell receptor beta chain is from a study of CD8+ T cells in alopecia areata. Study information: For the treated group, dosing was oral tofacitinib at 5 to 10 mg twice daily. Study results and caveats: Many of the expanded lesional clones endured in scalp and blood while on tofacitinib. Sequences from scalp samples also cover resident alphabeta T cells of normal skin.

The trim removed 3 bases at V and 2 bases at J, leaving 4 bases unmatched. From germline, CDR1 is LNHNV and CDR2 YYDKDF (reference sequence). This CDR3 spans 15 amino acids. Specified treatment: oral pan-JAK inhibitor, 5-10 mg twice daily. Extracted from the samples, RNA was reverse transcribed into cDNA to serve as the sequencing template. Profiling relied on immunoSEQ multiplex PCR, and the TCRdb table lists in-frame clones only, not all of them. The repertoire consists of some 190,000 clones, with roughly 60% occurring once and the leading ten covering 1%. On this clone itself: Its antigen is undetermined.

This sequence joins TRBV15 and TRBJ1-5; 7 positions match TRBD1. The origin of this receptor is a human donor with alopecia areata. The sample was CD4+ T cells sorted from blood, taken at week 24, from a patient treated with tofacitinib. CDR3: CATSSRDRGNQPQHF. As DNA, the CDR3 is TGTGCCACCAGCAGCCGGGACAGAGGCAATCAGCCCCAGCATTTT.